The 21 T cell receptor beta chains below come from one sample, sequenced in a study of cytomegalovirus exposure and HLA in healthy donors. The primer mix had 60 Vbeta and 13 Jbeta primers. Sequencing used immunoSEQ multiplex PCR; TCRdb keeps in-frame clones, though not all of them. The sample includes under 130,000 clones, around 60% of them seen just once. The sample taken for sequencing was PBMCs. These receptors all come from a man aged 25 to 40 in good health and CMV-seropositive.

The DNA of the CDR3 is TGTGCCAGCCGCGCCGACAGGGCGTCAGATACGCAGTATTTT. It codes for CASRADRASDTQYF. The gene calls are TRBV2 and TRBJ2-3; 7 bases are a match to TRBD1. The CDR3 consists of 14 residues. Trimming cost V 8 bases and J 4 bases; bases outside gene matches: 9. Looked up from germline, CDR1 is SNHLY and CDR2 is FYNNEI.

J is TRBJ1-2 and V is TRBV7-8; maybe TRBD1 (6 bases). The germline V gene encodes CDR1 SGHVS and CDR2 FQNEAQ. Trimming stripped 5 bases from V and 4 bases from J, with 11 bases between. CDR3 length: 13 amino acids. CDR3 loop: CASSRTEVYGYTF. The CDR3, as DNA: TGTGCCAGCAGCCGGACAGAGGTCTATGGCTACACCTTC. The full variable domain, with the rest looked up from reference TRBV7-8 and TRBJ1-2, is GAGVSQSPRYKVAKRGQDVALRCDPISGHVSLFWYQQALGQGPEFLTYFQNEAQLDKSGLPSDRFFAERPEGSVSTLKIQRTQQEDSAVYLCASSRTEVYGYTFGSGTRLTVV.

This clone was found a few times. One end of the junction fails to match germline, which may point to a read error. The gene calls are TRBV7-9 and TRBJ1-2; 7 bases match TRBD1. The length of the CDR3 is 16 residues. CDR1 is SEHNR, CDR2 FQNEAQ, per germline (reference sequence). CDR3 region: CSSSTRQGSTNYGYTF. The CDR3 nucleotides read TGTTCCAGCAGCACCCGACAGGGATCGACAAACTATGGCTACACCTTC.

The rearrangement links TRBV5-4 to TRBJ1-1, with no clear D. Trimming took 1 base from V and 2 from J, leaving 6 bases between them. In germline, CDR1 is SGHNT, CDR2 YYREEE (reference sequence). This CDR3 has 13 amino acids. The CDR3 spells CASSLLDNTEAFF. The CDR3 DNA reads TGTGCCAGCAGCTTGTTAGATAACACTGAAGCTTTCTTT.

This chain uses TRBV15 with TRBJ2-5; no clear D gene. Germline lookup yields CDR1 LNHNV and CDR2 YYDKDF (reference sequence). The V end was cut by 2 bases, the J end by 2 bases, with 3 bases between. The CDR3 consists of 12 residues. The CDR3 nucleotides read TGTGCCACCAGCAGACCGCAAGAGACCCAGTACTTC. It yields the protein CATSRPQETQYF.

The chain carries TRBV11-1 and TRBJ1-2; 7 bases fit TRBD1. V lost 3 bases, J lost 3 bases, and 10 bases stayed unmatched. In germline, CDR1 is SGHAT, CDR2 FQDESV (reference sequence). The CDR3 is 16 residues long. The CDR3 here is CASSFTGTATHYGYTF. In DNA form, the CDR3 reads TGTGCCAGCAGCTTCACCGGGACAGCCACCCACTATGGCTACACCTTC.

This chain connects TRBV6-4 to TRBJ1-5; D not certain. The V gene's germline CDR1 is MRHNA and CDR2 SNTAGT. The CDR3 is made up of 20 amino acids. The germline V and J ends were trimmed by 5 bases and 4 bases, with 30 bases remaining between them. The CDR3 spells CASSPGGGYVSFASNQPQHF. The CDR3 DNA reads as TGTGCCAGCAGTCCGGGAGGTGGATACGTCAGTTTCGCTTCAAATCAGCCCCAGCATTTT.

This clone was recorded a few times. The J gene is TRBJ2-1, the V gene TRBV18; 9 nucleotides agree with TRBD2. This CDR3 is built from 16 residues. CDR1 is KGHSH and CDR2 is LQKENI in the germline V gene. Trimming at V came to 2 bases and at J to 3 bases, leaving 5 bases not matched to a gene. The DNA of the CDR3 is TGTGCCAGCTCACCATATACTAGCGGGTTCTACAATGAGCAGTTCTTC. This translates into CASSPYTSGFYNEQFF.

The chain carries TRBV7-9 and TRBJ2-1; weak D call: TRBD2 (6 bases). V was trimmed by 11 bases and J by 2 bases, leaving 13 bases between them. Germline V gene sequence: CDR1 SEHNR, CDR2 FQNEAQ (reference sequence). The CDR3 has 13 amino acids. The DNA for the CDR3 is TGTGCCTTCCGAGGAGGGCCCTACAATGAGCAGTTCTTC. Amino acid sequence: CAFRGGPYNEQFF.

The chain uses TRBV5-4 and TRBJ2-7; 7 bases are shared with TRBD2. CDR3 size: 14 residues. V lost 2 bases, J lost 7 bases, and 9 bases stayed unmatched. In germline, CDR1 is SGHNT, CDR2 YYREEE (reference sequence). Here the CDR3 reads CASSFLQGGWEQYF. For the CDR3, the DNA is TGTGCCAGCAGCTTCCTGCAGGGAGGGTGGGAGCAGTACTTC.

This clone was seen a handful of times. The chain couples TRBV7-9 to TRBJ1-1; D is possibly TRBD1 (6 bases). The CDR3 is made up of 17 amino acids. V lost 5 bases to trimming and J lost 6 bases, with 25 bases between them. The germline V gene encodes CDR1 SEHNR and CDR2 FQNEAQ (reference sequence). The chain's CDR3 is CASSPIGGSSSISEAFF. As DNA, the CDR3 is TGTGCCAGCAGCCCAATTGGGGGCTCTTCTTCGATCTCTGAAGCTTTCTTT. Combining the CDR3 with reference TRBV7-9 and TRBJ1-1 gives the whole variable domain DTGVSQNPRHKITKRGQNVTFRCDPISEHNRLYWYRQTLGQGPEFLTYFQNEAQLEKSRLLSDRFSAERPKGSFSTLEIQRTEQGDSAMYLCASSPIGGSSSISEAFFGQGTRLTVV.

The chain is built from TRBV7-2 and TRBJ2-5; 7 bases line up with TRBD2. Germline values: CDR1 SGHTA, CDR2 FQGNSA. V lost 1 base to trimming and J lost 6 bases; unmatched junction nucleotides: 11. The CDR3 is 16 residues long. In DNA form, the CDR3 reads TGTGCCAGCAGCTTAGGTAGGGGAGGGATCCTGAAGACCCAGTACTTC. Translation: CASSLGRGGILKTQYF.

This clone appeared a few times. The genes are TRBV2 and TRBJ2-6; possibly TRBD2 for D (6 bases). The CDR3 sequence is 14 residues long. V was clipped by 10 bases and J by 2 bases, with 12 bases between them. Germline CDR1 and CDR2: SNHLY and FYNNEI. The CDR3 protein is CATRGSTGANVLTF. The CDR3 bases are TGTGCCACCCGGGGGTCCACTGGGGCCAACGTCCTGACTTTC. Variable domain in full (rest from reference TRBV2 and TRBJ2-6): EPEVTQTPSHQVTQMGQEVILRCVPISNHLYFYWYRQILGQKVEFLVSFYNNEISEKSEIFDDQFSVERPDGSNFTLKIRSTKLEDSAMYFCATRGSTGANVLTFGAGSRLTVL.

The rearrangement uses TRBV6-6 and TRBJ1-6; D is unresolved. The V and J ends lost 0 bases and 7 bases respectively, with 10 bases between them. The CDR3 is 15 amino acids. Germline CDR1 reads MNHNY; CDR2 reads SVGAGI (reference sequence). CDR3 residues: CASSYSIGLNSPLHF. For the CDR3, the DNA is TGTGCCAGCAGTTACTCGATTGGGCTGAATTCACCCCTCCACTTT.

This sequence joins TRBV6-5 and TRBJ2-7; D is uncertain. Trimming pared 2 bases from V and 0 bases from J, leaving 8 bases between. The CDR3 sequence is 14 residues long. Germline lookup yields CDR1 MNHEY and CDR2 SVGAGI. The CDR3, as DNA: TGTGCCAGCAGTTACCGACGGAGCTCCTACGAGCAGTACTTC. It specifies CASSYRRSSYEQYF.

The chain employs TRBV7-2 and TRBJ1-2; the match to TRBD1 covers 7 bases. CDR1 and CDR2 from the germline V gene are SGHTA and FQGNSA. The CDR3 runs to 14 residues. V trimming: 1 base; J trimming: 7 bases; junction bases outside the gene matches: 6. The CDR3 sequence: CASSLVWTGGGYTF. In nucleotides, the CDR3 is TGTGCCAGCAGCTTAGTCTGGACAGGTGGTGGCTACACCTTC.

CDR3 coding DNA: TGTGCCAGCAGCTTAACCAAGAACACGGGGGCTTTCTTT. Protein product: CASSLTKNTGAFF. The chain couples TRBV11-1 to TRBJ1-1; D gene uncertain. Trimming took off 2 bases at V and 11 bases at J, with 15 bases between the two ends. Germline-derived CDR1 and CDR2 are SGHAT and FQDESV (reference sequence). The CDR3 has 13 amino acids.

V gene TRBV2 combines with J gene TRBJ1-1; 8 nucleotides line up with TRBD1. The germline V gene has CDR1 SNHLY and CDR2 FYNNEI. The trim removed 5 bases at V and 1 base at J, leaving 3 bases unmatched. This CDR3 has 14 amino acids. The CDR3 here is CASSYGQGNTEAFF. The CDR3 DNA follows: TGTGCCAGCAGTTATGGACAGGGGAACACTGAAGCTTTCTTT.

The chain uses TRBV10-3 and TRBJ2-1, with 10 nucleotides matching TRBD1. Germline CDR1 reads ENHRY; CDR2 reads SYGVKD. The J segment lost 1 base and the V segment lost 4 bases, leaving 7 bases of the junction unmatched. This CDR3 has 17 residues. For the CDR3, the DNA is TGTGCCATCAGTGGTGGGGGACAGGGGATGTCCTACAATGAGCAGTTCTTC. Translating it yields CAISGGGQGMSYNEQFF.

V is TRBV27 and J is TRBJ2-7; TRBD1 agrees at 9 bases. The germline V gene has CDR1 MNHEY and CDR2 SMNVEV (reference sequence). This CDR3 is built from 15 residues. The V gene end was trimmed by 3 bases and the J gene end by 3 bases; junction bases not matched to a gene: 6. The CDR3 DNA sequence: TGTGCCAGCAGTTTTGTCGGGACAGGGAACTACGAGCAGTACTTC. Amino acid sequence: CASSFVGTGNYEQYF.

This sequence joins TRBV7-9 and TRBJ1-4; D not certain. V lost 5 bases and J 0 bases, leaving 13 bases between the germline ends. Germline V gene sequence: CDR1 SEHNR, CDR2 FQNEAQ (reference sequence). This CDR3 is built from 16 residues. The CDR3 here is CASSPPGITTNEKLFF. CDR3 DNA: TGTGCCAGCAGCCCCCCGGGAATAACAACTAATGAAAAACTGTTTTTT. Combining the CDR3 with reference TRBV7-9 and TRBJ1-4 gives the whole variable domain DTGVSQNPRHKITKRGQNVTFRCDPISEHNRLYWYRQTLGQGPEFLTYFQNEAQLEKSRLLSDRFSAERPKGSFSTLEIQRTEQGDSAMYLCASSPPGITTNEKLFFGSGTQLSVL.